This T cell receptor (beta chain) was captured by sequencing in a study of spatial heterogeneity in lung cancer. Notes on the study in general: The number of expanded tumor alpha and beta chains correlated with mutation number.

TCRdb re-analysed the 5' RACE reads in MiXCR, keeping a single row per CDR3 protein. Altogether more than 7,000 distinct CDR3 sequences are present, around 8.4% being singletons, with the ten largest covering under 25%. J lost 1 base, V lost 2 bases, and 7 bases had no gene match. CDR1 DFQATT and CDR2 SNEGSKA come from the germline V gene (reference sequence). This CDR3 has 17 amino acids. The time point was: sample taken at primary tumor resection. At least ten counts were recorded for this clonotype. What it binds is not known. Here the sequenced sample was lung tumor tissue, taken at surgery. The clonotype comes from a male donor with early-stage non-small cell lung cancer. This chain links TRBV20-1 with TRBJ2-1; TRBD2 agrees at 11 bases. CDR3: CSARISGGARSYNEQFF. CDR3 in DNA: TGCAGTGCTAGAATTAGCGGGGGGGCCAGGTCCTACAATGAGCAGTTCTTC.